The clone carrying this T cell receptor beta chain was counted once. CDR1 is SGHDT and CDR2 is YYEEEE in the germline V gene. The V gene lost 0 bases and the J gene lost 8 bases, with 9 bases spanning the gap. This CDR3 spans 14 amino acids. This sample stems from a study of blood T cell repertoires in COVID-19. Study-level information: T cells, B-cell-depleted T cells, or PBMCs supplied cDNA or gDNA.

Original handling: Amplification of reference gene primers was used by the study to estimate nucleated cell counts. Repertoires were generated with immunoSEQ multiplex PCR, while TCRdb's copy carries only in-frame clones and drops some. V, J and clone size were drawn from that table, and D and trimming were deduced from the DNA. This sample yields under 50,000 clones, of which about 80% are seen a single time; around 40% belongs to the top ten. The sequence was obtained from a man older than 75 with active or convalescent COVID-19. This chain connects TRBV5-6 to TRBJ1-6; the D is unclear. The sequencing input was peripheral blood. CDR3 region: CASSLEQVYSPLHF. CDR3 coding DNA: TGTGCCAGCAGCTTGGAGCAGGTATATTCACCCCTCCACTTT.